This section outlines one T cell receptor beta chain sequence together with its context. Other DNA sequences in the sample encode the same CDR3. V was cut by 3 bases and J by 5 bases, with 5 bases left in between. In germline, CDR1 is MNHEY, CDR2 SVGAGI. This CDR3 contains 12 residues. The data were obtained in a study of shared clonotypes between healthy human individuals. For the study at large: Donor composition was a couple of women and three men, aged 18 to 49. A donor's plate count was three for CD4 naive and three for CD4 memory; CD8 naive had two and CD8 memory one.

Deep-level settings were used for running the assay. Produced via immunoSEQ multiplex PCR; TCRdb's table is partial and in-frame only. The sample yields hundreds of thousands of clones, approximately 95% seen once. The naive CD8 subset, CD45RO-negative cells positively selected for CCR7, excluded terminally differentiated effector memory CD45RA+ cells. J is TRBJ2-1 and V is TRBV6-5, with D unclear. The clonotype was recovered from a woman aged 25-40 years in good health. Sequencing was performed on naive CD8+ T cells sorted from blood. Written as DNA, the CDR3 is TGTGCCAGCAGTTATGGGGACAATGAGCAGTTCTTC. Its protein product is CASSYGDNEQFF.